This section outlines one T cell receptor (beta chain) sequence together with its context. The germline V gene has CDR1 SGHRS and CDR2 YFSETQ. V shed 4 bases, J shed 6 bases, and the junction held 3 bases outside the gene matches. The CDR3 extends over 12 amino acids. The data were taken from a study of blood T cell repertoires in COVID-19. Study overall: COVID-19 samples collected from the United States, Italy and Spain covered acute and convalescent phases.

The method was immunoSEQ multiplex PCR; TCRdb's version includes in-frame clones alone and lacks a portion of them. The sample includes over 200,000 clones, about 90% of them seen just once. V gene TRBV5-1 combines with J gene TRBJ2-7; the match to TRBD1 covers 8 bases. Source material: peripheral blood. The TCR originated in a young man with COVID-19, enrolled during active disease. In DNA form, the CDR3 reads TGCGCCAGCAGCGTCGACAGGGGCGAGCAGTACTTC. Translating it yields CASSVDRGEQYF.